This T cell receptor (beta chain) was captured by sequencing in a study of T cell responses to AZD1222 COVID-19 vaccine. The wider study: Whether given at about 4 or about 12 weeks, second doses were pooled.

The V gene end was trimmed by 5 bases and the J gene end by 3 bases; junction bases not matched to a gene: 9. This CDR3 region has 15 residues. Germline CDR1 is MNHEY and CDR2 is SVGAGI. Data came from immunoSEQ multiplex PCR; TCRdb stores just in-frame clones and leaves some out. The sample contains 60,000 to 75,000 clones, about 90% of which appear only once. This clonotype originated in an adult in good health. Sequences were derived from peripheral blood, sampled on day 0 of AZD1222 vaccination. The J gene is TRBJ1-1, the V gene TRBV6-5; 7 bases align to TRBD1. The CDR3 coding sequence is TGTGCCAGCAGTACGAGAACAGGGGACTACACTGAAGCTTTCTTT. This translates into CASSTRTGDYTEAFF.